The T cell receptor beta chain described here comes from a study of siplizumab effects on memory and regulatory T cells. The assay covered around 9.1 x 10^4 TCR templates per sample. The assay was immunoSEQ multiplex PCR, and TCRdb's table has in-frame clones only and misses some. The data contain tens of thousands of clones, roughly 96% of them singletons. Study-level findings and limits: There were only a minor fraction of alloreactive clones that mapped to unstimulated subsets.

Note on this clone: The antigen remains undetermined.

TEMRA, effector memory, memory and naive subsets, all unstimulated, were sequenced in a few donor pairs. Sequencing was carried out using naive CD4+ T cells sorted from blood. The receptor was derived from a human donor in good health.

The CDR3 nucleotides read TGTGCCAGCAGATCTGTGCGCACAGCCCCCTACTATGGCTACACCTTC. Its translation: CASRSVRTAPYYGYTF. The chain carries TRBV27 and TRBJ1-2; D is unresolved. Germline loops: CDR1 MNHEY, CDR2 SMNVEV (reference sequence). The CDR3 sequence is 16 residues long. Trimming removed 6 bases from V and 3 bases from J, with 20 bases in between.